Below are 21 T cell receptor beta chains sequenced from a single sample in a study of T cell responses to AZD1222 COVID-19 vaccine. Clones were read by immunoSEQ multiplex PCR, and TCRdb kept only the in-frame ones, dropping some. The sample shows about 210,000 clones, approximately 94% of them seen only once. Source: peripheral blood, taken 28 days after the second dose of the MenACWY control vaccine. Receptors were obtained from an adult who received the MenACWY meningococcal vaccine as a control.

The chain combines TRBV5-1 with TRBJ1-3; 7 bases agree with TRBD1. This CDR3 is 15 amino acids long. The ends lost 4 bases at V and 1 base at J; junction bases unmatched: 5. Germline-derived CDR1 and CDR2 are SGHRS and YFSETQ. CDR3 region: CASSPGQPSGNTIYF. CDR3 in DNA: TGCGCCAGCAGCCCGGGACAGCCATCTGGAAACACCATATATTTT.

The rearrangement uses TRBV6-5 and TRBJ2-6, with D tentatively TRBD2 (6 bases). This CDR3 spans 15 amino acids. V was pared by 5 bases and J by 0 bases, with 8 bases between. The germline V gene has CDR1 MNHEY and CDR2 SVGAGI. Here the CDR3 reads CASSRDFSGANVLTF. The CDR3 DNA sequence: TGTGCCAGCAGTCGGGACTTCTCTGGGGCCAACGTCCTGACTTTC.

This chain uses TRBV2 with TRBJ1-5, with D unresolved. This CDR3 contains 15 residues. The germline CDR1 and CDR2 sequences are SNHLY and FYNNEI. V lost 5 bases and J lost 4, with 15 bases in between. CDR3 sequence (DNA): TGTGCCAGCAGTCCCGTAGGGAGCTCAAATCAGCCCCAGCATTTT. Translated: CASSPVGSSNQPQHF.

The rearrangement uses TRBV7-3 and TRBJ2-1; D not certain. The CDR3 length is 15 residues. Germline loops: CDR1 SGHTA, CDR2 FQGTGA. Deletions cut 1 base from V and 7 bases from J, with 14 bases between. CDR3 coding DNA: TGTGCCAGCAGCTTAAACGCAGGTTTGGGGAATGAGCAGTTCTTC. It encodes CASSLNAGLGNEQFF.

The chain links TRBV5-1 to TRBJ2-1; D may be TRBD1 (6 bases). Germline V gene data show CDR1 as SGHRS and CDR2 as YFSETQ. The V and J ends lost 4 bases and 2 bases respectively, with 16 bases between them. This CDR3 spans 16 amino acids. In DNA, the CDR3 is TGCGCCAGCAGCCGTAACCTAGGGGGAACCTACAATGAGCAGTTCTTC. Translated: CASSRNLGGTYNEQFF.

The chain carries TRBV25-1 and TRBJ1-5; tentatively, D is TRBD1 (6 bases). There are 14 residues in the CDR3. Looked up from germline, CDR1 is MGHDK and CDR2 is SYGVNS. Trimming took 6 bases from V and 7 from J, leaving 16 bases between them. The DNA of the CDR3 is TGTGCCAGCAGAGGAGCAGGGGAAGGCCAGCCCCAGCATTTT. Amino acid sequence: CASRGAGEGQPQHF.

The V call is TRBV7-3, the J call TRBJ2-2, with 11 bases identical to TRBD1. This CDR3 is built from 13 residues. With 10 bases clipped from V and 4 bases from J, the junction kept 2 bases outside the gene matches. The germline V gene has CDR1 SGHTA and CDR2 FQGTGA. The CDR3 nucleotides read TGTGCCACCGGGACAGGGGGCACCGGGGAGCTGTTTTTT. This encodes CATGTGGTGELFF. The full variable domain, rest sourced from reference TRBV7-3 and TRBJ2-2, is GAGVSQTPSNKVTEKGKYVELRCDPISGHTALYWYRQSLGQGPEFLIYFQGTGAADDSGLPNDRFFAVRPEGSVSTLKIQRTERGDSAVYLCATGTGGTGELFFGEGSRLTVL.

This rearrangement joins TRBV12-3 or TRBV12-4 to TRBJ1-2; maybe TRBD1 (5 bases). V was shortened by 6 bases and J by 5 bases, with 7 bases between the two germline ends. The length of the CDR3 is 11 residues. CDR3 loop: CASSTGYGYTF. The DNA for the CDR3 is TGTGCCAGCAGCACAGGTTATGGCTACACCTTC.

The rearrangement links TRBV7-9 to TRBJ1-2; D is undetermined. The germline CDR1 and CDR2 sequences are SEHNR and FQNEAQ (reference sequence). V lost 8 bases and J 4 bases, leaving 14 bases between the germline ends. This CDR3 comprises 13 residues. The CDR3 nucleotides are TGTGCCAGCGGAGTCAGGAGCGGCTATGGCTACACCTTC. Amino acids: CASGVRSGYGYTF. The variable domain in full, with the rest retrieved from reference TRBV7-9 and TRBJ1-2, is DTGVSQNPRHKITKRGQNVTFRCDPISEHNRLYWYRQTLGQGPEFLTYFQNEAQLEKSRLLSDRFSAERPKGSFSTLEIQRTEQGDSAMYLCASGVRSGYGYTFGSGTRLTVV.

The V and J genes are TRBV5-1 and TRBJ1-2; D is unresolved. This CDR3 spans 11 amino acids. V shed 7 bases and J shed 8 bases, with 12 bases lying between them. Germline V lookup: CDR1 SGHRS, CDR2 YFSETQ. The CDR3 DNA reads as TGCGCCAGCGGAATGGAGGAGGGCTACACCTTC. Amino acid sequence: CASGMEEGYTF.

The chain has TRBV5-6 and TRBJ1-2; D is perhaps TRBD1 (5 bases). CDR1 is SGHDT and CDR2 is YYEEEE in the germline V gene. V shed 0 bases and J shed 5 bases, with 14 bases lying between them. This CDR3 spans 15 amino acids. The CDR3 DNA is TGTGCCAGCAGCTTGGGGAGGGACTCTCTTTATGGCTACACCTTC. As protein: CASSLGRDSLYGYTF.

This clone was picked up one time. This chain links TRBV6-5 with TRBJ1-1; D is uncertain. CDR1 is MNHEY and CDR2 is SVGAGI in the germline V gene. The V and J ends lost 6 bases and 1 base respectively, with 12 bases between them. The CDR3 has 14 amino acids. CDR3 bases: TGTGCCAGCAGCCACAACATAGAGAACACTGAAGCTTTCTTT. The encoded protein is CASSHNIENTEAFF.

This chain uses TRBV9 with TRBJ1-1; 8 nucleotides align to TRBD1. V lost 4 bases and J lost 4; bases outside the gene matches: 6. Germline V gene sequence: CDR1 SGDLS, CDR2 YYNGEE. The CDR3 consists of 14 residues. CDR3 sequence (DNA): TGTGCCAGCAGCTCCCAGGGACAGGCCACTGAAGCTTTCTTT. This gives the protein CASSSQGQATEAFF.

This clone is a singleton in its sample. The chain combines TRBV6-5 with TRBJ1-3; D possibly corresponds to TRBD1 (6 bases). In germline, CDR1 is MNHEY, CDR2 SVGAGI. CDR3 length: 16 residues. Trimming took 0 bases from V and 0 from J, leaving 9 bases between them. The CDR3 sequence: CASSYSIGGSGNTIYF. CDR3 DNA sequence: TGTGCCAGCAGTTACTCGATAGGGGGCTCTGGAAACACCATATATTTT.

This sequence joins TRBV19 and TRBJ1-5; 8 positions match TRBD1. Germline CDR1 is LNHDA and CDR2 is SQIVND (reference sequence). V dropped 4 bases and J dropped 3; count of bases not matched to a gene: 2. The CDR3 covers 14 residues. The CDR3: CASSKDRVNQPQHF. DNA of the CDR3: TGTGCCAGTAGTAAGGACAGGGTCAATCAGCCCCAGCATTTT.

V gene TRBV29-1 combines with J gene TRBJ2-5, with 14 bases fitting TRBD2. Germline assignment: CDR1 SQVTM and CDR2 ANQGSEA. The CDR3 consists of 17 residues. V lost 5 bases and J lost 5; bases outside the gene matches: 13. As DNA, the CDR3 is TGCAGCGTTTGGGGACTAGCGGGAGTGTATGATAGCGAGACCCAGTACTTC. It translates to CSVWGLAGVYDSETQYF.

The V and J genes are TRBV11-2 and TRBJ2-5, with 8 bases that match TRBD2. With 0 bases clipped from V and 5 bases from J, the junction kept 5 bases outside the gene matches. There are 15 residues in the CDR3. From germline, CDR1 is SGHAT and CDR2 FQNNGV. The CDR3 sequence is CASSLDSGGRETQYF. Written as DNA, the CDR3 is TGTGCCAGCAGCTTAGATTCGGGGGGGAGGGAGACCCAGTACTTC.

The CDR3 here is CASSQRTVTYEQYF. The CDR3 region has the DNA TGTGCCAGCAGTCAAAGGACAGTAACCTACGAGCAGTACTTC. The chain recombines TRBV6-5 with TRBJ2-7, with a weak D call TRBD1 (6 bases). CDR1 and CDR2 from the germline V gene are MNHEY and SVGAGI. The CDR3 runs to 14 residues. Trimming left V 5 bases short and J 2 bases short, with 13 bases between.

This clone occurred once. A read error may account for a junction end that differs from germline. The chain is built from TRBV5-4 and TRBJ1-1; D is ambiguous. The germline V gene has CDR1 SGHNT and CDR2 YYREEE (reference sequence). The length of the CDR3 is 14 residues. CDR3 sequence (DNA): TGTGCCGGCAGCCCCAAACTACTGAACACTGAAGCTTTCTTT. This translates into CAGSPKLLNTEAFF.

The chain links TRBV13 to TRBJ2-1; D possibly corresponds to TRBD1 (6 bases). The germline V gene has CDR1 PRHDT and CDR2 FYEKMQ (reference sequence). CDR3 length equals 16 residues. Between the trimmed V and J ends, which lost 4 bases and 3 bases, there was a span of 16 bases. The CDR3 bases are TGTGCCAGCAGCTACCAGACAGGCTCCTTCTACAATGAGCAGTTCTTC. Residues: CASSYQTGSFYNEQFF.

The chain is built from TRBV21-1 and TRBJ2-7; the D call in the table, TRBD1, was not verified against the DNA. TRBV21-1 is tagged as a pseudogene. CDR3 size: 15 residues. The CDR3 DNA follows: TGTGCCAGCAGCAAAGGGGACAGGGGGGCCCACGAGCAGTACTTC. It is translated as CASSKGDRGAHEQYF.